This section outlines one TCR beta chain sequence together with its context. This sample is part of a study of blood T cell repertoires in COVID-19. In the study overall: Whether acute or convalescent, the COVID-19 samples came from the United States, Italy and Spain. Sample material is recorded as cDNA or gDNA derived from T cells, B-cell-depleted T cells, or PBMCs.

CDR3 size: 14 residues. Trimming removed 8 bases at V and 11 bases at J, with 22 bases between. Looked up from germline, CDR1 is SGHRS and CDR2 is YFSETQ. Clones were sequenced by immunoSEQ multiplex PCR, and TCRdb holds only the in-frame ones, with some missing. The sample yields about 160,000 clones, roughly four fifths seen once. Sequenced material: peripheral blood. The sequence came from an elderly woman with acute or convalescent COVID-19. The rearrangement joins TRBV5-1 to TRBJ1-4; tentatively, D is TRBD1 (5 bases). CDR3 sequence: CASRPGGSLGKLFF. CDR3 sequence (DNA): TGCGCCAGTCGGCCCGGGGGTTCCCTTGGGAAACTGTTTTTT.